Below are 11 T cell receptor beta chains sequenced from a single sample in a study of cytomegalovirus exposure and HLA in healthy donors. PCR employed 60 Vbeta and 13 Jbeta primers. Produced via immunoSEQ multiplex PCR; TCRdb's table is partial and in-frame only. Of 100,000 to 150,000 clones in the sample, around four fifths were seen once. The sample comprised PBMCs. These receptors were obtained from a man aged 35 to 55 in good health and CMV-seronegative.

This chain links TRBV6-5 with TRBJ2-1; 7 bases agree with TRBD1. From germline, CDR1 is MNHEY and CDR2 SVGAGI. CDR3 length: 15 amino acids. The V segment lost 5 bases and the J segment 4 bases; nucleotides outside the gene matches: 8. The CDR3 spells CASSHGQVAYNEQFF. In nucleotides, the CDR3 is TGTGCCAGCAGTCACGGACAGGTTGCGTACAATGAGCAGTTCTTC.

Remarks on this clone: An end of the junction does not agree with germline; a read error may underlie this. This chain joins TRBV5-1 and TRBJ2-2, with a weak D call TRBD2 (5 bases). CDR3 length: 13 amino acids. Germline CDR1 is SGHRS and CDR2 is YFSETQ. Written as DNA, the CDR3 is TGCGCCAGTCGGGATGTTGTGACCGAGGAGCTGTTTTTT. This gives the protein CASRDVVTEELFF.

The table lists this clone with a count of one. The chain combines TRBV28 with TRBJ1-3; 7 bases align to TRBD1. V dropped 5 bases and J dropped 0; count of bases not matched to a gene: 7. The CDR3 sequence is 16 residues long. Germline lookup yields CDR1 MDHEN and CDR2 SYDVKM. The CDR3 DNA follows: TGTGCCAGCAGTCCACCGGGACAGAGCTCTGGAAACACCATATATTTT. Protein: CASSPPGQSSGNTIYF.

The chain joins TRBV18 to TRBJ2-1; D perhaps matches TRBD2 (7 bases). Germline loops: CDR1 KGHSH, CDR2 LQKENI. There are 17 residues in the CDR3. V lost 0 bases, J lost 3 bases, and 15 bases lay in between. In nucleotides, the CDR3 is TGTGCCAGCTCACCACCTAATTTGAGGGGGGGCTACAATGAGCAGTTCTTC. This sequence encodes CASSPPNLRGGYNEQFF.

The rearrangement links TRBV2 to TRBJ1-1; 7 positions agree with TRBD1. The CDR3 runs 14 residues. Trimming took 6 bases from V and 1 from J; bases not matched to a gene: 5. Looked up from germline, CDR1 is SNHLY and CDR2 is FYNNEI. CDR3 coding DNA: TGTGCCAGCAGCAGACAGGGTACGAACACTGAAGCTTTCTTT. Translation: CASSRQGTNTEAFF. Using reference TRBV2 and TRBJ1-1 for the parts outside the CDR3, the full variable domain is EPEVTQTPSHQVTQMGQEVILRCVPISNHLYFYWYRQILGQKVEFLVSFYNNEISEKSEIFDDQFSVERPDGSNFTLKIRSTKLEDSAMYFCASSRQGTNTEAFFGQGTRLTVV.

The rearrangement uses TRBV11-2 and TRBJ2-5; D perhaps matches TRBD2 (7 bases). Germline lookup yields CDR1 SGHAT and CDR2 FQNNGV. The CDR3 spans 16 residues. The V end was cut by 5 bases, the J end by 3 bases, with 19 bases between. The CDR3 reads CASSTRLQGGEETQYF. The DNA of the CDR3 is TGTGCCAGCAGCACGCGACTACAGGGAGGGGAAGAGACCCAGTACTTC.

This rearrangement joins TRBV7-9 to TRBJ2-1, with 7 bases fitting TRBD1. The germline V gene has CDR1 SEHNR and CDR2 FQNEAQ (reference sequence). Losses at the gene ends were 3 bases for V and 0 bases for J; bases not matched to a gene: 8. This CDR3 is built from 17 residues. The CDR3 loop is CASSFRDSSFSYNEQFF. CDR3 nucleotides: TGTGCCAGCAGCTTTCGGGACAGTTCCTTCTCCTACAATGAGCAGTTCTTC. Using reference TRBV7-9 and TRBJ2-1 for the parts outside the CDR3, the full variable domain is DTGVSQNPRHKITKRGQNVTFRCDPISEHNRLYWYRQTLGQGPEFLTYFQNEAQLEKSRLLSDRFSAERPKGSFSTLEIQRTEQGDSAMYLCASSFRDSSFSYNEQFFGPGTRLTVL.

J is TRBJ1-1 and V is TRBV7-2; TRBD1 matches at 7 bases. The CDR3 runs 15 residues. V gave up 1 base and J gave up 10 bases; unmatched junction bases: 12. Per the germline V gene, CDR1 is SGHTA and CDR2 is FQGNSA. This chain's CDR3 is CASSLDRRQGGAAFF. In DNA, the CDR3 is TGTGCCAGCAGCTTAGACAGGAGACAGGGCGGGGCAGCTTTCTTT.

For this clone: Its ends do not fully match the called genes, so a read error is possible. The V gene is TRBV2, the J gene TRBJ2-4; 7 bases map to TRBD1. The CDR3 totals 16 residues. In germline, CDR1 is SNHLY, CDR2 FYNNEI. The chain's CDR3 is CASSEQGVAAKNSQYF. CDR3 nucleotides: TGTGCCAGCAGTGAACAGGGGGTGGCTGCCAAAAACAGTCAGTACTTC.

This chain connects TRBV27 to TRBJ1-5; D remains unclear. This CDR3 is 14 amino acids long. V was cut by 2 bases and J by 3 bases, with 8 bases left in between. Germline-derived CDR1 and CDR2 are MNHEY and SMNVEV (reference sequence). The CDR3 sequence: CASSLGRFNQPQHF. CDR3 sequence (DNA): TGTGCCAGCAGTTTAGGGAGATTCAATCAGCCCCAGCATTTT.

The sample holds a few counts of this clone. The DNA of the CDR3 is TGTGCCAGCAAACTAGGGACAGGACTCGGGTGCCAGCATTTT. This sequence encodes CASKLGTGLGCQHF. V usage is TRBV6-5 and J usage is TRBJ1-5; 8 bases fit TRBD1. Trimming at V came to 7 bases and at J to 12 bases, leaving 14 bases not matched to a gene. The CDR3 runs 14 residues. Germline V gene data show CDR1 as MNHEY and CDR2 as SVGAGI.